This entry lists 4 T cell receptor beta chains sequenced from one sample in a study of blood T cells in healthy people across ages. Together with a sample-barcoded 5' primer, a J-beta primer mix was included in a second PCR lasting about 6 to 11 cycles. TCRdb passed the 5' RACE reads through MiXCR, listing each CDR3 protein once. Found here are about 930,000 distinct CDR3 sequences, 29% of them singletons; the top ten hold roughly a tenth. This sample was shared with a second study, whose subject was T cells of mothers and their children.

Input material: blood. The receptors come from a woman between 35 and 50 years old in good health.

This clonotype showed up many times. The chain employs TRBV5-1 and TRBJ2-1; the match to TRBD2 covers 12 bases. Germline CDR1 SGHRS, CDR2 YFSETQ. This CDR3 is built from 16 residues. V dropped 4 bases and J dropped 5; count of bases not matched to a gene: 7. The CDR3, as DNA: TGCGCCAGCAGCATAGGACTAGCGGGGCGACACAATGAGCAGTTCTTC. Its protein is CASSIGLAGRHNEQFF.

This clonotype was seen only once. The chain links TRBV20-1 to TRBJ1-6; D unresolved. V gave up 3 bases and J gave up 10 bases, with 13 bases separating them. This CDR3 region has 13 residues. Germline V gene sequence: CDR1 DFQATT, CDR2 SNEGSKA (reference sequence). The CDR3 coding sequence is TGCAGTGCTAGGGCAGTGGGAGAGTCACCCCTCCACTTT. Protein sequence: CSARAVGESPLHF.

The chain links TRBV6-2 or TRBV6-3 to TRBJ1-1; D call uncertain. CDR3 length: 15 residues. V shed 0 bases and J shed 5 bases, with 13 bases lying between them. The germline gives CDR1 MNHEY, CDR2 SVGEGT. CDR3 nucleotide sequence: TGTGCCAGCAGTTACTCTACAGTGTCCCGGACTGAAGCTTTCTTT. Residues: CASSYSTVSRTEAFF.

This clonotype was seen a few times. The V and J genes are TRBV29-1 and TRBJ2-1; the match to TRBD2 covers 7 bases. J gave up 6 bases and V 3 bases, and 5 bases lay outside the gene matches. CDR3 length: 13 amino acids. From germline, CDR1 is SQVTM and CDR2 ANQGSEA. The DNA of the CDR3 is TGCAGCGTTGAGGGGGGGGGTCGCAATGAGCAGTTCTTC. Its translation is CSVEGGGRNEQFF.